The sequence of this T cell receptor beta chain was determined in a study of T-cell memory formation after mild COVID-19. Germline V gene sequence: CDR1 SGHRS, CDR2 YFSETQ. V trimming: 8 bases; J trimming: 4 bases; junction bases outside the gene matches: 10. This CDR3 has 15 residues. The authors produced TCR alpha and TCR beta cDNA libraries with sample barcodes and UMIs by 5'RACE using constant-segment primers. MiXCR was run by TCRdb on the 5' RACE reads, yielding one entry per CDR3 protein. The sample has a few hundred thousand distinct CDR3 sequences; roughly 17% are singletons. Study-level points and caveats: Those CD4+ clones that contracted were mainly in CM and EM (CD8+ ones in EMRA).

The table lists this clonotype with a few counts. As yet, its antigen is unknown. The sequence was obtained from a man aged 18 to 29 who had mild COVID-19 (a few samples of this study predate the infection). Cell type and time point are not known. The rearrangement joins TRBV5-1 to TRBJ1-3; 9 nucleotides line up with TRBD1. The sequencing sample was made of PBMCs or a T cell subset sorted from them (not recorded which). CDR3 coding DNA: TGCGCCAGTTCCGGGACAGGGACTTCGGGAAACACCATATATTTT. Its translation: CASSGTGTSGNTIYF.